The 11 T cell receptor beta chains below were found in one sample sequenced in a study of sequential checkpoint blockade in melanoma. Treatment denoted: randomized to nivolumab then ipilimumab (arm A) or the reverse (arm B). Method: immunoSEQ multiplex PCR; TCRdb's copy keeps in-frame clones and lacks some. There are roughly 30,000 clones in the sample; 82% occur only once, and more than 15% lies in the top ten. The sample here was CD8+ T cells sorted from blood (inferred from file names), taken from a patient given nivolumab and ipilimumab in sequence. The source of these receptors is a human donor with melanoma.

The CDR3 protein is CASSETRGTGNHEQYF. For the CDR3, the DNA is TGTGCCAGCAGCGAGACTAGGGGGACAGGGAATCACGAGCAGTACTTC. This rearrangement joins TRBV9 to TRBJ2-5; 9 bases match TRBD1. The tail of the sequence fits TRBJ2-7 better, so the J call may be wrong. The germline CDR1 and CDR2 sequences are SGDLS and YYNGEE. The CDR3 runs 16 residues.

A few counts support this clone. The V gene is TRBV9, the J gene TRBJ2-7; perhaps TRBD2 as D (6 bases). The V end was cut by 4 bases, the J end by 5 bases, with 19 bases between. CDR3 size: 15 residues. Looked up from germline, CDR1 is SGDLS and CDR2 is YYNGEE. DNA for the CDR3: TGTGCCAGCAGCCCCCGGGACTTCTCTGTCCACGAGCAGTACTTC. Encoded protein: CASSPRDFSVHEQYF. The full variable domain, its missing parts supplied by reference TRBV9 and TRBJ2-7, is DSGVTQTPKHLITATGQRVTLRCSPRSGDLSVYWYQQSLDQGLQFLIQYYNGEERAKGNILERFSAQQFPDLHSELNLSSLELGDSALYFCASSPRDFSVHEQYFGPGTRLTVT.

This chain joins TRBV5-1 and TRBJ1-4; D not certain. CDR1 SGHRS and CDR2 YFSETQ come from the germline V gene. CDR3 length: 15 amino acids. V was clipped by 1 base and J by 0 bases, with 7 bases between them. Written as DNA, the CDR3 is TGCGCCAGCAGCTTGTACCAGGCAACTAATGAAAAACTGTTTTTT. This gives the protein CASSLYQATNEKLFF.

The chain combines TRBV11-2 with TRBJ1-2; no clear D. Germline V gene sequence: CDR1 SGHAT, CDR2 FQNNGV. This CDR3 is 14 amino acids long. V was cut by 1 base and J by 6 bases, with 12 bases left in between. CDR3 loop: CASSLVPSSNGYTF. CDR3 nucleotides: TGTGCCAGCAGCTTAGTACCGAGTTCAAATGGCTACACCTTC. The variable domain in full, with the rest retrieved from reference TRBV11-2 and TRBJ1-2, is EAGVAQSPRYKIIEKRQSVAFWCNPISGHATLYWYQQILGQGPKLLIQFQNNGVVDDSQLPKDRFSAERLKGVDSTLKIQPAKLEDSAVYLCASSLVPSSNGYTFGSGTRLTVV.

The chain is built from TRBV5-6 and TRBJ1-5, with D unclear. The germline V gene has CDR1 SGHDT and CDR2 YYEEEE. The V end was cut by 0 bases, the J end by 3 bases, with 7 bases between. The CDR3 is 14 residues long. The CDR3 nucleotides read TGTGCCAGCAGCTTGGGCGGGTACAATCAGCCCCAGCATTTT. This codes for CASSLGGYNQPQHF.

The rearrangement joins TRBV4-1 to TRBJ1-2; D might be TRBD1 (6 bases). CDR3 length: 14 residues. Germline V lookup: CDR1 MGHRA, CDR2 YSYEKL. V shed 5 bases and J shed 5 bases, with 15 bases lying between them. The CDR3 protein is CASSAGTHIYGYTF. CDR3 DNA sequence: TGCGCCAGCAGCGCCGGGACACACATTTATGGCTACACCTTC.

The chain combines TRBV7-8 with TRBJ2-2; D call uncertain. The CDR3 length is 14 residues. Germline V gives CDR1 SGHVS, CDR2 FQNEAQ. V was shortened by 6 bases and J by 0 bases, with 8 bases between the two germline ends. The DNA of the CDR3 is TGTGCCAGCAGAGACACCTCGAACACCGGGGAGCTGTTTTTT. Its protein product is CASRDTSNTGELFF.

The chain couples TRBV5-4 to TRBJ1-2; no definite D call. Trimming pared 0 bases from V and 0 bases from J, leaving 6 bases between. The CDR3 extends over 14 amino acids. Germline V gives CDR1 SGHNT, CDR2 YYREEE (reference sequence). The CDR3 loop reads CASSLGRTNYGYTF. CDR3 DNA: TGTGCCAGCAGCTTGGGCAGGACTAACTATGGCTACACCTTC.

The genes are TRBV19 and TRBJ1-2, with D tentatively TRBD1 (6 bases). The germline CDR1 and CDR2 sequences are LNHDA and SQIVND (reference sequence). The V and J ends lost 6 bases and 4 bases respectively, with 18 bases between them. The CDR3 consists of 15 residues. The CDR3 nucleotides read TGTGCCAGTAGCAGCGCGGTCGGGACAATCTATGGCTACACCTTC. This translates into CASSSAVGTIYGYTF.

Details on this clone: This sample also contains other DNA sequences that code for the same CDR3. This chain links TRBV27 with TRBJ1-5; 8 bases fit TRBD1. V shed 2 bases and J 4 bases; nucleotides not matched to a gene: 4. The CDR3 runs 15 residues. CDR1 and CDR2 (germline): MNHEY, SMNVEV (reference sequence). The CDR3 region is CASSLGTGANQPQHF. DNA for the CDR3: TGTGCCAGCAGTTTAGGGACAGGTGCAAATCAGCCCCAGCATTTT.

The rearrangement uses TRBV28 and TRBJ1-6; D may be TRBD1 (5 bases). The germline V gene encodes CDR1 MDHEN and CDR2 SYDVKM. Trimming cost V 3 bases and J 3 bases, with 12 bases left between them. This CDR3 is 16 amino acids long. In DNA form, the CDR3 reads TGTGCCAGCAGTTTTCTGTCAGGGCTCTATAATTCACCCCTCCACTTT. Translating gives CASSFLSGLYNSPLHF.